This section outlines one TCR beta chain sequence together with its context. Its target is not known. These data originate in a study of T cells in Graves' hyperthyroidism and ophthalmopathy. In making diagnoses, clinical symptoms, serum thyroxine and TRAb, thyroid ultrasound and orbital computed tomography were all used. Study results and caveats: Blood also showed most of the thyroid clonotypes that were expanded above 0.001.

RNA transcripts yielded amplified TCR beta CDR3 regions. HTBI primers were employed in a first-round RT-PCR of the TCR CDR3. TCRdb re-called the multiplex PCR reads through MiXCR, storing one row per CDR3 protein. The sample holds 500,000 to 600,000 distinct CDR3 sequences, around 43% seen once. This CDR3 contains 10 residues. The V and J ends lost 9 bases and 7 bases respectively, with 6 bases between them. CDR1 and CDR2 from the germline V gene are SEHNR and FQNEAQ (reference sequence). The sequence was obtained from an adult woman with Graves' disease, either hyperthyroidism or ophthalmopathy (not recorded which). Sequencing was done on a sample of peripheral blood or thyroid tissue (not recorded which). The chain combines TRBV7-9 with TRBJ2-2; D gene unclear. This CDR3 reads CARRDGELFF. DNA of the CDR3: TGTGCCAGACGCGACGGGGAGCTGTTTTTT.